Following are 11 T cell receptor beta chains from one sample sequenced in a study of Ad26.COV2.S vaccination and SARS-CoV-2 variants. Sequenced by immunoSEQ multiplex PCR; TCRdb stores in-frame clones only, minus some. Seen here are approximately 410,000 clones, around 87% observed once, and the top ten hold roughly 4%. The treatment is: 15 to 20 received Ad26.COV2.S at low or high dose, single or two shots; roughly 5 received placebo; per-sample allocation not given. The samples were gathered on day 63 after the first injection of vaccine or placebo. Material: peripheral blood, obtained in a trial of Ad26.COV2.S vaccine versus placebo. Receptors originate from a person aged 18-60 years who received the Ad26.COV2.S COVID-19 vaccine or a placebo.

The chain links TRBV6-5 to TRBJ2-3; either TRBD1 or TRBD2 may fit D (6 bases each). The CDR3 is made up of 16 amino acids. Per germline, CDR1 MNHEY and CDR2 SVGAGI. V was cut by 4 bases and J by 4 bases, with 18 bases left in between. CDR3 coding DNA: TGTGCCAGCAGTTTGGGGTTTGGGGGGCGCCCAGATACGCAGTATTTT. Translation: CASSLGFGGRPDTQYF.

This clone has a single count. The chain employs TRBV6-2 or TRBV6-3 and TRBJ2-1; 7 bases fit TRBD1. Trimming removed 6 bases from V and 2 bases from J; junction bases left unmatched: 7. This CDR3 contains 15 residues. Germline CDR1 and CDR2: MNHEY and SVGEGT. CDR3 protein: CASSLRDSTYNEQFF. Written as DNA, the CDR3 is TGTGCCAGCAGCCTCCGGGACAGTACCTACAATGAGCAGTTCTTC.

This clone was recorded at least ten times. This CDR3 reads CAISERATNTEAFF. As DNA, the CDR3 is TGTGCCATCAGTGAAAGGGCTACGAACACTGAAGCTTTCTTT. The J gene is TRBJ1-1, the V gene TRBV10-3; D gene uncertain. V lost 3 bases and J 1 base, leaving 9 bases between the germline ends. The CDR3 loop spans 14 amino acids. Germline loops: CDR1 ENHRY, CDR2 SYGVKD.

The chain is built from TRBV11-2 and TRBJ1-2; 7 bases are a match to TRBD1. This CDR3 region has 17 residues. CDR1 and CDR2 (germline): SGHAT, FQNNGV. The J segment lost 7 bases and the V segment lost 3 bases, leaving 17 bases of the junction unmatched. Here the CDR3 reads CASSLYNSWRGGSGYTF. In DNA form, the CDR3 reads TGTGCCAGCAGCTTGTACAATTCGTGGCGAGGGGGCTCTGGCTACACCTTC.

The chain recombines TRBV5-1 with TRBJ2-5; 9 bases fit TRBD2. V shed 6 bases and J 1 base; nucleotides not matched to a gene: 4. CDR1 is SGHRS and CDR2 is YFSETQ in the germline V gene. The CDR3 covers 14 residues. The CDR3 bases are TGCGCCAGCAAAGCGGGGGGATTCCAAGAGACCCAGTACTTC. Its translation is CASKAGGFQETQYF.

The J gene is TRBJ2-7, the V gene TRBV6-5, with D perhaps assigned TRBD1 or TRBD2 (5 bases each). This CDR3 has 14 residues. The germline gives CDR1 MNHEY, CDR2 SVGAGI. V lost 6 bases and J lost 3, with 15 bases in between. The CDR3 region is CASRWDPSGYEQYF. CDR3 DNA: TGTGCCAGCAGGTGGGACCCCAGCGGCTACGAGCAGTACTTC.

This rearrangement joins TRBV19 to TRBJ2-5; D might be TRBD2 (6 bases). The CDR3 is made up of 13 amino acids. With 8 bases removed from V and 1 base from J, the gap between germline ends came to 11 bases. Germline CDR1 is LNHDA and CDR2 is SQIVND (reference sequence). For the CDR3, the DNA is TGTGCCAGTGCGGGACGGCTCCAAGAGACCCAGTACTTC. Protein sequence: CASAGRLQETQYF.

The rearrangement uses TRBV14 and TRBJ2-3; 7 bases line up with TRBD1. Trimming cost V 4 bases and J 3 bases; bases outside gene matches: 1. The CDR3 is 13 residues long. CDR1 and CDR2 (germline): SGHDN, FVKESK. Written as DNA, the CDR3 is TGTGCCAGCAGCCGACAGGGTACAGATACGCAGTATTTT. It encodes CASSRQGTDTQYF.

The V and J genes are TRBV5-1 and TRBJ2-1; D may be TRBD2 (5 bases). This CDR3 is 15 amino acids long. Trimming removed 1 base from V and 2 bases from J, with 10 bases in between. Germline V gives CDR1 SGHRS, CDR2 YFSETQ. The DNA of the CDR3 is TGCGCCAGCAGCTTGAGTCGGGGAACCTACAATGAGCAGTTCTTC. This gives the protein CASSLSRGTYNEQFF.

The chain employs TRBV6-2 or TRBV6-3 and TRBJ2-1; 8 bases fit TRBD2. This CDR3 comprises 17 residues. The V and J ends lost 6 bases and 5 bases, in that order; junction bases with no gene match: 15. In germline, CDR1 is MNHEY, CDR2 SVGEGT. CDR3 protein: CASSIRIRGGTDNEQFF. As DNA, the CDR3 is TGTGCCAGCAGCATCCGAATCCGGGGGGGTACGGACAATGAGCAGTTCTTC.

The genes are TRBV2 and TRBJ1-3, with D maybe TRBD1 (5 bases). Per the germline V gene, CDR1 is SNHLY and CDR2 is FYNNEI. The CDR3 runs to 16 residues. V shed 4 bases and J shed 2 bases, with 15 bases lying between them. This chain's CDR3 is CASSATGARTGNTIYF. CDR3 nucleotides: TGTGCCAGCAGTGCAACCGGGGCCAGGACTGGAAACACCATATATTTT.